Below are 21 T cell receptor beta chains sequenced from a single sample in a study of T-cell reconstitution after alpha-beta-depleted transplantation in children. Unique molecular identifiers featured in how the TCRbeta library was prepared. TCRdb called the PCR reads again in MiXCR, with one record for every CDR3 protein. The sample lists around 360,000 distinct CDR3 sequences, around 10% occurring once. The sample consisted of PBMCs from the stem cell graft donor, taken from the stem cell graft. These receptors were taken from a human donor who donated a stem cell graft to a child with acute lymphoblastic leukemia.

This chain uses TRBV7-9 with TRBJ2-1; D is perhaps TRBD2 (5 bases). The CDR3 is 16 amino acids. Germline V gene lookup returns CDR1 SEHNR and CDR2 FQNEAQ (reference sequence). The V end lost 2 bases, the J end lost 0 bases, and 11 bases lay between the germline ends. CDR3 DNA: TGTGCCAGCAGCTTATCAGGCGGGCGCTCCTACAATGAGCAGTTCTTC. This translates into CASSLSGGRSYNEQFF.

In DNA form, the CDR3 reads TGCAGTGCCCGATTCGGGCTAGCGGGAGTGCGCGAGCAGTACTTC. It is translated as CSARFGLAGVREQYF. The chain carries TRBV20-1 and TRBJ2-7; 10 nucleotides align to TRBD2. With 6 bases clipped from V and 6 bases from J, the junction kept 14 bases outside the gene matches. The V gene's germline CDR1 is DFQATT and CDR2 SNEGSKA (reference sequence). This CDR3 spans 15 amino acids.

The genes are TRBV6-2 or TRBV6-3 and TRBJ1-2; D is uncertain. CDR1 and CDR2 (germline): MNHEY, SVGEGT. This CDR3 spans 13 amino acids. Trimming cost V 5 bases and J 3 bases, with 10 bases left between them. The CDR3 coding sequence is TGTGCCAGCAGTCAACCGGCAGACTATGGCTACACCTTC. It specifies CASSQPADYGYTF.

The chain combines TRBV3-1 with TRBJ2-3; no definite D call. CDR1 LGHDT and CDR2 YNNKEL come from the germline V gene (reference sequence). The germline V and J ends were trimmed by 1 base and 2 bases, with 10 bases remaining between them. The CDR3 length is 15 residues. CDR3 protein: CASSQVQGYTDTQYF. CDR3 nucleotides: TGTGCCAGCAGCCAAGTGCAAGGGTACACAGATACGCAGTATTTT.

The chain recombines TRBV28 with TRBJ2-7; D is ambiguous. This CDR3 has 14 amino acids. CDR1 is MDHEN, CDR2 SYDVKM, per germline. V dropped 8 bases and J dropped 1 base, with 15 bases sitting between them. CDR3: CASGRPSSSYEQYF. In DNA form, the CDR3 reads TGTGCCAGCGGTAGACCGTCTTCGTCCTACGAGCAGTACTTC.

This clonotype was seen ten or more times. The chain uses TRBV7-9 and TRBJ2-2; D ambiguous. Per germline, CDR1 SEHNR and CDR2 FQNEAQ (reference sequence). CDR3 length equals 14 residues. V gave up 3 bases and J gave up 6 bases, with 11 bases separating them. The CDR3 bases are TGTGCCAGCAGCTTTGCCGGCCTGTCCGGGGAGCTGTTTTTT. It encodes CASSFAGLSGELFF. The full variable domain, rest sourced from reference TRBV7-9 and TRBJ2-2, is DTGVSQNPRHKITKRGQNVTFRCDPISEHNRLYWYRQTLGQGPEFLTYFQNEAQLEKSRLLSDRFSAERPKGSFSTLEIQRTEQGDSAMYLCASSFAGLSGELFFGEGSRLTVL.

This clonotype occurred many times. The V gene is TRBV27, the J gene TRBJ2-5; 8 bases fit TRBD2. The germline CDR1 and CDR2 sequences are MNHEY and SMNVEV (reference sequence). This CDR3 is 15 amino acids long. The V gene end was trimmed by 0 bases and the J gene end by 5 bases; junction bases not matched to a gene: 5. The CDR3 here is CASSLSGAGAETQYF. The CDR3 DNA is TGTGCCAGCAGTTTATCAGGAGCGGGAGCGGAGACCCAGTACTTC.

This chain joins TRBV20-1 and TRBJ2-2; 8 bases align to TRBD2. The CDR3 has 14 amino acids. After removal of 3 bases from V and 5 bases from J, the junction contained 5 bases not matched to a gene. CDR1 and CDR2 (germline): DFQATT, SNEGSKA (reference sequence). CDR3 sequence reads: CSARSGSHTGELFF. The CDR3, as DNA: TGCAGTGCTAGGAGCGGGAGCCATACCGGGGAGCTGTTTTTT.

The gene calls are TRBV5-1 and TRBJ2-7; D gene ambiguous. Germline CDR1 is SGHRS and CDR2 is YFSETQ. V lost 0 bases and J 3 bases, leaving 13 bases between the germline ends. The CDR3 extends over 15 amino acids. The CDR3 region has the DNA TGCGCCAGCAGCTTGGCCGGTCTAGAAATCTACGAGCAGTACTTC. Its protein is CASSLAGLEIYEQYF. The entire variable domain, with the rest obtained from reference TRBV5-1 and TRBJ2-7, is as follows: KAGVTQTPRYLIKTRGQQVTLSCSPISGHRSVSWYQQTPGQGLQFLFEYFSETQRNKGNFPGRFSGRQFSNSRSEMNVSTLELGDSALYLCASSLAGLEIYEQYFGPGTRLTVT.

The chain joins TRBV28 to TRBJ2-5, with TRBD2 as a possible D gene (5 bases). The CDR3 consists of 11 residues. From germline, CDR1 is MDHEN and CDR2 SYDVKM. The CDR3 loop is CAVAKQETQYF. CDR3 DNA: TGTGCAGTAGCGAAACAAGAGACCCAGTACTTC.

This chain uses TRBV28 with TRBJ1-5; TRBD1 aligns across 10 bases. This CDR3 region has 16 residues. Germline V gene data show CDR1 as MDHEN and CDR2 as SYDVKM. J lost 3 bases, V lost 2 bases, and 4 bases had no gene match. The CDR3 DNA sequence: TGTGCCAGCAGTTTAGAGGGACAGGGGTACAATCAGCCCCAGCATTTT. It yields the protein CASSLEGQGYNQPQHF.

This clonotype was picked up a small number of times. The rearrangement links TRBV20-1 to TRBJ2-1; TRBD2 aligns across 7 bases. Germline assignment: CDR1 DFQATT and CDR2 SNEGSKA (reference sequence). Trimming cost V 7 bases and J 6 bases; bases outside gene matches: 9. The CDR3 has 13 amino acids. As DNA, the CDR3 is TGCAGTGTTAGGGTTAGCGGGCGCAATGAGCAGTTCTTC. Protein: CSVRVSGRNEQFF.

This clonotype was detected a few times. V and J are TRBV20-1 and TRBJ1-2; 11 bases map to TRBD1. V lost 0 bases, J lost 5 bases, and 5 bases stayed unmatched. Germline V gives CDR1 DFQATT, CDR2 SNEGSKA (reference sequence). The CDR3 is made up of 15 amino acids. CDR3: CSARDRDRGEYGYTF. The CDR3 DNA reads TGCAGTGCTAGAGATCGGGACAGGGGGGAATATGGCTACACCTTC.

The V call is TRBV29-1, the J call TRBJ2-3, with TRBD1 matching over 8 bases. Germline values: CDR1 SQVTM, CDR2 ANQGSEA. The CDR3 is 13 amino acids. V dropped 8 bases and J dropped 4; count of bases not matched to a gene: 8. CDR3 DNA sequence: TGCAGCATCCGGACAGGGACCGCAGATACGCAGTATTTT. This gives the protein CSIRTGTADTQYF.

This clonotype has just a few counts. This rearrangement joins TRBV12-3 or TRBV12-4 to TRBJ2-7; 9 nucleotides match TRBD2. The length of the CDR3 is 13 residues. Germline trimming cut 3 bases from V and 7 bases from J; bases unmatched to any gene: 4. This CDR3 reads CASSFLAGKEQYF. The CDR3 nucleotides read TGTGCCAGCAGTTTTCTAGCGGGAAAGGAGCAGTACTTC.

The CDR3 loop is CASSLSQRRTTEQFF. In nucleotides, the CDR3 is TGCGCCAGCAGCTTGAGTCAGCGGCGGACGACGGAGCAGTTCTTC. The V gene is TRBV5-1, the J gene TRBJ2-1; perhaps TRBD2 as D (5 bases). This CDR3 contains 15 residues. Germline CDR1 reads SGHRS; CDR2 reads YFSETQ. The V end was cut by 1 base, the J end by 10 bases, with 18 bases between.

This clonotype occurred a few times. The chain combines TRBV20-1 with TRBJ2-1, with 13 bases aligning to TRBD2. With 6 bases clipped from V and 5 bases from J, the junction kept 4 bases outside the gene matches. The germline CDR1 and CDR2 sequences are DFQATT and SNEGSKA (reference sequence). The CDR3 consists of 14 residues. CDR3 residues: CSATSGRANNEQFF. The CDR3 DNA reads TGCAGTGCCACTAGCGGGAGGGCTAACAATGAGCAGTTCTTC.

The CDR3 sequence is CSVAPGPKEQYF. CDR3 DNA: TGCAGCGTTGCCCCGGGACCAAAGGAGCAGTACTTC. This rearrangement joins TRBV29-1 to TRBJ2-7; either TRBD1 or TRBD2 may supply D (5 bases each). This CDR3 contains 12 residues. Germline values: CDR1 SQVTM, CDR2 ANQGSEA. Trimming stripped 4 bases from V and 7 bases from J, with 14 bases between.

This clonotype was found many times. The genes are TRBV7-8 and TRBJ1-1; D unclear. Trimming took 5 bases from V and 3 from J, leaving 10 bases between them. The CDR3 has 13 amino acids. Germline lookup yields CDR1 SGHVS and CDR2 FQNEAQ. In nucleotides, the CDR3 is TGTGCCAGCAGCCCAGTGGGTCACACTGAAGCTTTCTTT. Amino acid sequence: CASSPVGHTEAFF.

The J gene is TRBJ1-1, the V gene TRBV7-3, with 8 bases matching TRBD1. Losses at the gene ends were 1 base for V and 4 bases for J; bases not matched to a gene: 5. This CDR3 contains 15 residues. Per germline, CDR1 SGHTA and CDR2 FQGTGA. CDR3: CASSLNAGGITEAFF. In nucleotides, the CDR3 is TGTGCCAGCAGCTTAAATGCAGGGGGCATCACTGAAGCTTTCTTT.

J is TRBJ2-2 and V is TRBV5-1; D is undetermined. This CDR3 region has 15 residues. Germline lookup yields CDR1 SGHRS and CDR2 YFSETQ. V was cut by 4 bases and J by 2 bases, with 12 bases left in between. The CDR3 region is CASSPTLSNTGELFF. The CDR3 bases are TGCGCCAGCAGCCCGACCCTAAGCAACACCGGGGAGCTGTTTTTT.